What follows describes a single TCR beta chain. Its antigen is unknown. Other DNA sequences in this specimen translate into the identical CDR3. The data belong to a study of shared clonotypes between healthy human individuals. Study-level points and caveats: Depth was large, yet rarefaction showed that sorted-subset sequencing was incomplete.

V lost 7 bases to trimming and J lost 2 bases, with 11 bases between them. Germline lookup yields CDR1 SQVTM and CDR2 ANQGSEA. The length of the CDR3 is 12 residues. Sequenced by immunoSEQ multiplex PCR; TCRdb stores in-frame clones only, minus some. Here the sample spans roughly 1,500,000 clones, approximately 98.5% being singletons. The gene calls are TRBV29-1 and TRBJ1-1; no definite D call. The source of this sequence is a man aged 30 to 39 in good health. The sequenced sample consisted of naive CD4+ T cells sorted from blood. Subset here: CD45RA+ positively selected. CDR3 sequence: CSADRANTEAFF. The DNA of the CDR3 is TGCAGCGCCGACCGGGCTAACACTGAAGCTTTCTTT.